A single sample gave rise to the 20 T cell receptor beta chains below, sequenced in a study of blood T cells in healthy people across ages. Then a second PCR, running roughly 6 to 11 cycles, was carried out with a sample-barcoded 5' primer and a J-beta primer mix. TCRdb independently ran MiXCR on the 5' RACE reads; one entry per CDR3 protein. Found here are fewer than 1,200,000 distinct CDR3 sequences, 20% to 25% of them singletons; the top ten hold about 0.8%. The sample was also linked to a second study, of T cells of mothers and their children.

Sequenced material: blood. The receptors were sampled from a girl aged 2 to 10 in good health.

The chain couples TRBV27 to TRBJ1-5, with D maybe TRBD1 (5 bases). From germline, CDR1 is MNHEY and CDR2 SMNVEV (reference sequence). CDR3 size: 16 residues. V was clipped by 0 bases and J by 5 bases, with 14 bases between them. As DNA, the CDR3 is TGTGCCAGCAGTTTATCGGGGCGGACGGACTATCAGCCCCAGCATTTT. It is translated as CASSLSGRTDYQPQHF.

The chain has TRBV7-8 and TRBJ2-3; TRBD1 or TRBD2 may be the D gene (5 bases each). V dropped 1 base and J dropped 9 bases, with 8 bases sitting between them. The CDR3 runs to 12 residues. Germline V lookup: CDR1 SGHVS, CDR2 FQNEAQ. The CDR3 DNA follows: TGTGCCAGCAGCTTAGAGGGACCGACGCAGTATTTT. Its protein is CASSLEGPTQYF. Variable domain in full (rest from reference TRBV7-8 and TRBJ2-3): GAGVSQSPRYKVAKRGQDVALRCDPISGHVSLFWYQQALGQGPEFLTYFQNEAQLDKSGLPSDRFFAERPEGSVSTLKIQRTQQEDSAVYLCASSLEGPTQYFGPGTRLTVL.

The chain recombines TRBV5-1 with TRBJ2-5; D might be TRBD1 (5 bases). CDR1 is SGHRS and CDR2 is YFSETQ in the germline V gene. Trimming pared 4 bases from V and 5 bases from J, leaving 15 bases between. The CDR3 runs to 14 residues. The CDR3 reads CASSPGVGLETQYF. CDR3 nucleotide sequence: TGCGCCAGCAGCCCCGGAGTGGGGCTGGAGACCCAGTACTTC.

The chain combines TRBV29-1 with TRBJ2-7; perhaps TRBD1 as D (6 bases). V lost 6 bases to trimming and J lost 6 bases, with 12 bases between them. The CDR3 loop spans 11 amino acids. The germline V gene has CDR1 SQVTM and CDR2 ANQGSEA. This CDR3 is CSVGDISEQYF. The CDR3 nucleotides are TGCAGCGTGGGGGACATCTCCGAGCAGTACTTC.

This chain connects TRBV29-1 to TRBJ2-7; D is unclear. V gave up 7 bases and J gave up 0 bases, with 7 bases separating them. CDR1 is SQVTM, CDR2 ANQGSEA, per germline. The CDR3 totals 11 residues. The CDR3 protein is CSGGSSYEQYF. DNA of the CDR3: TGCAGCGGGGGAAGCTCCTACGAGCAGTACTTC.

The chain combines TRBV29-1 with TRBJ2-1; D not certain. This CDR3 region has 14 residues. Germline CDR1 SQVTM, CDR2 ANQGSEA. Trimming took 8 bases from V and 4 from J, leaving 18 bases between them. The CDR3 reads CSTYTEVKYNEQFF. The DNA of the CDR3 is TGCAGCACTTATACCGAGGTCAAATACAATGAGCAGTTCTTC.

The chain uses TRBV9 and TRBJ2-1; no reliable D call. CDR1 SGDLS and CDR2 YYNGEE come from the germline V gene. V was clipped by 7 bases and J by 6 bases, with 11 bases between them. The CDR3 is 12 residues long. CDR3 in amino acids: CASGLAANEQFF. CDR3 coding DNA: TGTGCCAGCGGGTTAGCTGCCAATGAGCAGTTCTTC.

This clonotype was detected only a few times. As DNA, the CDR3 is TGTGCCAGCAGCCAATTTGAAGTTTCGATCTCTGGGGCCAACGTCCTGACTTTC. Protein sequence: CASSQFEVSISGANVLTF. The chain is built from TRBV4-2 and TRBJ2-6; no clear D. Per the germline V gene, CDR1 is LGHNA and CDR2 is YNFKEQ. Deletions cut 2 bases from V and 0 bases from J, with 14 bases between. The CDR3 covers 18 residues.

The chain joins TRBV12-3 or TRBV12-4 to TRBJ2-5, with a tentative D call TRBD2 (6 bases). The CDR3 is 15 amino acids. Trimming cost V 1 base and J 3 bases, with 12 bases left between them. CDR3 in DNA: TGTGCCAGCAGTTTAGTGGGGGGTCCCGAAGAGACCCAGTACTTC. The encoded protein is CASSLVGGPEETQYF.

This clonotype was found a few times. The chain has TRBV4-3 and TRBJ2-2, with TRBD1 as a possible D gene (5 bases). Germline values: CDR1 LGHNA, CDR2 YSLEER. V lost 4 bases and J 6 bases, leaving 15 bases between the germline ends. The CDR3 runs 15 residues. CDR3 coding DNA: TGCGCCAGCAGCCCCCTCCGGCAGGGTCCCGGGGAGCTGTTTTTT. Translated, it gives CASSPLRQGPGELFF.

This chain links TRBV14 with TRBJ2-7; tentatively, D is TRBD1 (6 bases). The germline CDR1 and CDR2 sequences are SGHDN and FVKESK. This CDR3 region has 16 residues. V was shortened by 1 base and J by 4 bases, with 17 bases between the two germline ends. The DNA for the CDR3 is TGTGCCAGCAGCCAAGGTCCAGGGACACGGCATTACGAGCAGTACTTC. Translated: CASSQGPGTRHYEQYF.

This clonotype was observed a handful of times. The chain links TRBV11-2 to TRBJ1-3; possibly TRBD1 for D (6 bases). This CDR3 has 14 amino acids. Germline CDR1 SGHAT, CDR2 FQNNGV. Trimming removed 4 bases at V and 2 bases at J, with 9 bases between. The CDR3 sequence: CASSSYRAGNTIYF. The CDR3 DNA sequence: TGTGCCAGCAGCTCCTACAGGGCTGGAAACACCATATATTTT.

This clonotype has only a few counts. A much larger clone sits a single nucleotide away, making a read error possible. CDR3 amino acids: CANGGNEQFF. The CDR3 region has the DNA TGTGCCAACGGGGGGAATGAGCAGTTCTTC. This rearrangement joins TRBV2 to TRBJ2-1, with TRBD2 matching 7 bases. Per the germline V gene, CDR1 is SNHLY and CDR2 is FYNNEI. This CDR3 has 10 residues. J lost 7 bases, V lost 10 bases, and 1 base had no gene match.

The sample holds a few counts of this clonotype. The chain joins TRBV7-6 to TRBJ2-7, with 16 bases identical to TRBD2. Trimming cost V 5 bases and J 5 bases; bases outside gene matches: 18. Looked up from germline, CDR1 is SGHVS and CDR2 is FNYEAQ. The CDR3 loop spans 20 amino acids. Written as DNA, the CDR3 is TGTGCCAGCAGCCTGGACCGAGGGACTAGCGGGAGGGCCCCCATGAACGAGCAGTACTTC. It yields the protein CASSLDRGTSGRAPMNEQYF.

This clonotype was seen a handful of times. CDR3 sequence: CASSTHVVSGANVLTF. The CDR3 DNA sequence: TGTGCCAGCAGCACGCACGTGGTATCTGGGGCCAACGTCCTGACTTTC. The chain is built from TRBV7-9 and TRBJ2-6; D remains ambiguous. This CDR3 comprises 16 residues. The germline V and J ends were trimmed by 5 bases and 1 base, with 12 bases remaining between them. Per the germline V gene, CDR1 is SEHNR and CDR2 is FQNEAQ (reference sequence).

This chain links TRBV20-1 with TRBJ2-1, with 10 bases aligning to TRBD2. J lost 3 bases, V lost 4 bases, and 6 bases had no gene match. This CDR3 spans 15 amino acids. Germline values: CDR1 DFQATT, CDR2 SNEGSKA (reference sequence). This chain's CDR3 is CSATHRTSGYNEQFF. Here the CDR3 DNA reads TGCAGTGCTACACATAGGACTAGCGGCTACAATGAGCAGTTCTTC.

This clonotype was seen only once. The rearrangement links TRBV2 to TRBJ2-5; D gene ambiguous. CDR1 and CDR2 (germline): SNHLY, FYNNEI. The V and J ends lost 2 bases and 1 base respectively, with 11 bases between them. CDR3 length: 15 amino acids. In nucleotides, the CDR3 is TGTGCCAGCAGTGAATCTCGGCAGAGCCAAGAGACCCAGTACTTC. This sequence encodes CASSESRQSQETQYF.

The CDR3 loop reads CASRITGRSEQYF. The CDR3 nucleotides are TGTGCCAGCAGAATAACAGGCCGGAGCGAGCAGTACTTC. The V gene is TRBV6-2 or TRBV6-3, the J gene TRBJ2-1, with a possible D match to TRBD1 (5 bases). Gene TRBJ2-7 matches the end of the DNA better, so the J call may be wrong. Germline assignment: CDR1 MNHEY and CDR2 SVGEGT. This CDR3 is built from 13 residues.

This chain links TRBV6-2 or TRBV6-3 with TRBJ2-2; D gene unclear. Germline assignment: CDR1 MNHEY and CDR2 SVGEGT. V lost 2 bases to trimming and J lost 6 bases, with 7 bases between them. The length of the CDR3 is 13 residues. The CDR3 DNA follows: TGTGCCAGCAGTTACCCTGTCCCCGGGGAGCTGTTTTTT. Its translation: CASSYPVPGELFF.

This clonotype was observed many times. This CDR3 reads CASSLGGPEQYF. Here the CDR3 DNA reads TGTGCCAGCAGCTTAGGAGGACCTGAGCAGTACTTC. The V and J genes are TRBV28 and TRBJ2-7; D perhaps matches TRBD2 (5 bases). Trimming took 6 bases from V and 7 from J, leaving 13 bases between them. The CDR3 sequence is 12 residues long. From germline, CDR1 is MDHEN and CDR2 SYDVKM. The whole variable domain, remainder taken from reference TRBV28 and TRBJ2-7, is DVKVTQSSRYLVKRTGEKVFLECVQDMDHENMFWYRQDPGLGLRLIYFSYDVKMKEKGDIPEGYSVSREKKERFSLILESASTNQTSMYLCASSLGGPEQYFGPGTRLTVT.